What follows are 9 T cell receptor beta chains derived from one specimen sequenced in a study of T cell responses to AZD1222 COVID-19 vaccine. Produced via immunoSEQ multiplex PCR; TCRdb's table is partial and in-frame only. The repertoire holds 55,000 to 70,000 clones, with 89% as singletons. The sequenced sample was peripheral blood, obtained 28 days after the second AZD1222 dose. These receptors all stem from an adult who received the AZD1222 COVID-19 vaccine.

The V call is TRBV5-1, the J call TRBJ1-4; 9 bases are a match to TRBD1. The CDR3 is 15 amino acids. With 3 bases clipped from V and 8 bases from J, the junction kept 8 bases outside the gene matches. Germline-derived CDR1 and CDR2 are SGHRS and YFSETQ. Here the CDR3 DNA reads TGCGCCAGCAGCTCGACCGGGACAGGGAAAGAAAAACTGTTTTTT. Translated: CASSSTGTGKEKLFF.

The chain couples TRBV19 to TRBJ2-3, with TRBD2 as a possible D gene (6 bases). V was trimmed by 5 bases and J by 5 bases, leaving 14 bases between them. CDR3 length: 14 residues. CDR1 is LNHDA and CDR2 is SQIVND in the germline V gene (reference sequence). The CDR3 is CASSPMGLGDTQYF. DNA of the CDR3: TGTGCCAGTAGTCCAATGGGACTGGGAGATACGCAGTATTTT.

The V call is TRBV19, the J call TRBJ2-5, with 10 bases matching TRBD2. Germline values: CDR1 LNHDA, CDR2 SQIVND (reference sequence). CDR3 length: 15 residues. J gave up 4 bases and V 10 bases, and 12 bases lay outside the gene matches. The CDR3 is CATRGLAGEGETQYF. CDR3 bases: TGTGCCACCAGAGGGCTAGCGGGAGAAGGAGAGACCCAGTACTTC.

This chain connects TRBV11-2 to TRBJ2-6, with 12 bases matching TRBD1. With V trimmed by 5 bases and J by 0 bases, 5 bases remained unmatched. The germline CDR1 and CDR2 sequences are SGHAT and FQNNGV. This CDR3 spans 18 amino acids. CDR3 bases: TGTGCCAGCAGCCTGGGACAGGGGGCACTCTCTGGGGCCAACGTCCTGACTTTC. This translates into CASSLGQGALSGANVLTF.

V and J are TRBV5-6 and TRBJ2-3; tentative D call: TRBD2 (5 bases). The V gene's germline CDR1 is SGHDT and CDR2 YYEEEE. V lost 4 bases and J 5 bases, leaving 5 bases between the germline ends. The CDR3 runs 11 residues. The CDR3 reads CASSREDTQYF. CDR3 DNA: TGTGCCAGCAGCCGGGAAGATACGCAGTATTTT.

V usage is TRBV6-6 and J usage is TRBJ2-1; 9 nucleotides match TRBD2. V gave up 5 bases and J gave up 7 bases; unmatched junction bases: 15. Germline CDR1 is MNHNY and CDR2 is SVGAGI (reference sequence). The CDR3 extends over 17 amino acids. CDR3 coding DNA: TGTGCCAGCAGTCCTCTTTGGATAGCGGGAGACAGGAATGAGCAGTTCTTC. It translates to CASSPLWIAGDRNEQFF.

The chain uses TRBV19 and TRBJ2-1; tentative D call: TRBD1 (5 bases). Trimming removed 5 bases from V and 7 bases from J, with 12 bases in between. Germline V gene lookup returns CDR1 LNHDA and CDR2 SQIVND (reference sequence). The CDR3 loop spans 13 amino acids. CDR3 sequence: CASSLGQRNEQFF. The CDR3 nucleotides read TGTGCCAGTAGTTTAGGACAACGGAATGAGCAGTTCTTC.

DNA of the CDR3: TGTGCCAGCAGCATCGTATTAGCTGGGGCCAACGTCCTGACTTTC. This gives the protein CASSIVLAGANVLTF. The chain employs TRBV9 and TRBJ2-6; D remains unclear. The V end was cut by 4 bases, the J end by 2 bases, with 10 bases between. This CDR3 region has 15 residues. Germline V lookup: CDR1 SGDLS, CDR2 YYNGEE.

The chain uses TRBV29-1 and TRBJ2-7; no firm D call. V gave up 6 bases and J gave up 3 bases, with 12 bases separating them. The CDR3 spans 12 residues. Germline V gives CDR1 SQVTM, CDR2 ANQGSEA. CDR3 bases: TGCAGCGTACGAAAGGGTGACTACGAGCAGTACTTC. It yields the protein CSVRKGDYEQYF.